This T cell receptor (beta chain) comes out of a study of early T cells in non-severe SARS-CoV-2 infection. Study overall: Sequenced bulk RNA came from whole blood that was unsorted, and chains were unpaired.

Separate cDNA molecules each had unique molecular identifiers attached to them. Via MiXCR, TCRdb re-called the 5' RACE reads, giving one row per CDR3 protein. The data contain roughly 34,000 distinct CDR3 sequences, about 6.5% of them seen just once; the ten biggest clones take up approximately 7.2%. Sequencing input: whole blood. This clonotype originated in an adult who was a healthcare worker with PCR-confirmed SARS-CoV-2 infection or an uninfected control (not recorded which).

This CDR3 reads CASSAKLARSSYEQYF. In nucleotides, the CDR3 is TGTGCCAGCAGTGCCAAACTAGCGCGGAGCTCCTACGAGCAGTACTTC. The rearrangement joins TRBV2 to TRBJ2-7; 7 bases agree with TRBD2. There are 16 residues in the CDR3. Germline values: CDR1 SNHLY, CDR2 FYNNEI. V gave up 4 bases and J gave up 0 bases; unmatched junction bases: 9.